This entry is about one TCR beta chain. The sample comes from a study of shared clonotypes between healthy human individuals. CDR3 length: 14 residues. The V gene's germline CDR1 is MNHNS and CDR2 SASEGT. V was pared by 11 bases and J by 2 bases, with 7 bases of the junction left unmatched. In the authors' workflow: ImmunoSEQ supplied junction-only sequences lacking quality scores, so filtering was different. Repertoires were generated with immunoSEQ multiplex PCR, while TCRdb's copy carries only in-frame clones and drops some. That table gives V, J and clone size, and the DNA gave D and trimming. The table has some 980,000 clones, around 80% seen once; the top ten hold about 1.5%. Subsets obtained from CD4+ cells comprised CD45RA+ naive and CD45RA-negative memory cells.

This sequence joins TRBV6-1 and TRBJ2-1, with 9 bases identical to TRBD2. Sample: memory CD4+ T cells sorted from blood. Subset here: CD45RA-negative fraction. This TCR was sampled from a man aged 18 to 29 in good health. CDR3: CACGGDTTYNEQFF. Here the CDR3 DNA reads TGTGCCTGCGGGGGGGACACGACCTACAATGAGCAGTTCTTC.